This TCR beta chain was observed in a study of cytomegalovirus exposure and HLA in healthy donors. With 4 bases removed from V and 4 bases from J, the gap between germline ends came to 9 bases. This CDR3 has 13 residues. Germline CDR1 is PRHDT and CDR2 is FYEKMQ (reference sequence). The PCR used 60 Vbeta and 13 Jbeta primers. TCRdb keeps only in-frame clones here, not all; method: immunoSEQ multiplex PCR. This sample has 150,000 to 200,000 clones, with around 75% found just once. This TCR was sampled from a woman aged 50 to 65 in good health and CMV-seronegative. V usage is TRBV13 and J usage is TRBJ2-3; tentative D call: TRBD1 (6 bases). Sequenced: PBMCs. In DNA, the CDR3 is TGTGCCAGCAGCTCGACAGGCGCAGATACGCAGTATTTT. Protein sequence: CASSSTGADTQYF.